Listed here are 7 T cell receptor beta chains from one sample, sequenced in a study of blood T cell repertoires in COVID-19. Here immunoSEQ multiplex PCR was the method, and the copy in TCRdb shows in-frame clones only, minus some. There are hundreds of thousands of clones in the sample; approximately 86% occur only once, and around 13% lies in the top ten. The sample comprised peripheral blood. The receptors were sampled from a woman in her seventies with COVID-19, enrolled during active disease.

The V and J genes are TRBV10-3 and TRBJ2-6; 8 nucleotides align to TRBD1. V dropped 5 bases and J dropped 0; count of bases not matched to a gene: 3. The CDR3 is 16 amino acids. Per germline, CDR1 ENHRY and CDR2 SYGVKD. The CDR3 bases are TGTGCCATCAGTAAGGGACAGGCCTCTGGGGCCAACGTCCTGACTTTC. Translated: CAISKGQASGANVLTF.

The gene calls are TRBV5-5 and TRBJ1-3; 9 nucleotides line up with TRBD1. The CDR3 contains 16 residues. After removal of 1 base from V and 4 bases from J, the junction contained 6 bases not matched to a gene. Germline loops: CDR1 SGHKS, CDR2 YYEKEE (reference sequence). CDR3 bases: TGTGCCAGCAGCTTGTCGGGACAGGGTGGGGGAAACACCATATATTTT. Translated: CASSLSGQGGGNTIYF.

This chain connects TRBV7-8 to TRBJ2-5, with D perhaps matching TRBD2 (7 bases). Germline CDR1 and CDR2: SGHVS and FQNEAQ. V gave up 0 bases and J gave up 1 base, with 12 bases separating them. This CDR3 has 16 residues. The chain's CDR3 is CASSLAGAGAQETQYF. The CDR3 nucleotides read TGTGCCAGCAGCTTAGCGGGGGCGGGGGCCCAAGAGACCCAGTACTTC.

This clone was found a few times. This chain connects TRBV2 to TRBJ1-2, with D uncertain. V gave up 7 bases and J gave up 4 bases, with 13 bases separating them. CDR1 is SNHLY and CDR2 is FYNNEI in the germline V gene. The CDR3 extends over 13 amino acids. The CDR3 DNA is TGTGCCAGCACGACCGGAGAAACCTATGGCTACACCTTC. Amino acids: CASTTGETYGYTF.

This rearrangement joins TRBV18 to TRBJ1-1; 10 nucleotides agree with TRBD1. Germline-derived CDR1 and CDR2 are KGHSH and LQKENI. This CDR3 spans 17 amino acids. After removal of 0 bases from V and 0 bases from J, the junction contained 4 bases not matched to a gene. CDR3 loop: CASSPPGTGVMNTEAFF. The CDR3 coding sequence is TGTGCCAGCTCACCACCGGGGACAGGGGTTATGAACACTGAAGCTTTCTTT.

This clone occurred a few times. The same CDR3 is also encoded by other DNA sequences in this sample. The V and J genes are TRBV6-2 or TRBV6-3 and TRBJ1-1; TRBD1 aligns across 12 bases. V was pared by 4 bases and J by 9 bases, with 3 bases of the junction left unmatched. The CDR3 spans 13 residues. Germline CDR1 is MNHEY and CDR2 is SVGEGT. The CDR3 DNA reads TGTGCCAGCAGTTCGGGGACAGGGGGCAAAGCTTTCTTT. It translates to CASSSGTGGKAFF.

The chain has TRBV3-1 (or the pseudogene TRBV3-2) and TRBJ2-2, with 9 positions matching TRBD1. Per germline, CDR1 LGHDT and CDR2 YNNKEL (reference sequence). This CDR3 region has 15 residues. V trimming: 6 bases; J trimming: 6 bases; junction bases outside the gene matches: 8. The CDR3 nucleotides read TGTGCCAGCAGTCTCGGGACAGGGAATCCCGGGGAGCTGTTTTTT. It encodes CASSLGTGNPGELFF.